This is a list of T cell receptor beta chains from one sample in a study of B cell selection in AIRE deficiency. Data came from immunoSEQ multiplex PCR; TCRdb stores just in-frame clones and leaves some out. The sample lists 20,000 to 25,000 clones, nearly 98% occurring once. The sample taken for sequencing was conventional CD4+ T cells sorted from PBMCs. These receptors came from a human donor with AIRE deficiency. Both conserved end residues are part of each CDR3. A D gene is named only where the DNA matches it firmly. Size is stated for part of the rows, as once, few or many counts, or as a class when the clone is expanded.

TRBV10-3	.	TRBJ2-3	.	TGTGCCATCAGTGAGTGGGGGCCCACAGATACGCAGTATTTT	CAISEWGPTDTQYF
TRBV18	TRBD2	TRBJ2-7	.	TGTGCCAGCTCCCCGGGAGCGGGAGAACACGAGCAGTACTTC	CASSPGAGEHEQYF
TRBV10-3	.	TRBJ2-5	.	TGTGCCATCAGCGTAGGCAGGGGAGAAGAGACCCAGTACTTC	CAISVGRGEETQYF
TRBV4-2	TRBD1	TRBJ2-1	.	TGTGCCAGCAGCCGGGATTGGTCGACAGGGGGCGAAAGCTCCTACAATGAGCAGTTCTTC	CASSRDWSTGGESSYNEQFF
TRBV6-5	.	TRBJ2-2	.	TGTGCCAGCAGTTTGTACTCAGGGGAGCTGTTTTTT	CASSLYSGELFF
TRBV28	TRBD2	TRBJ2-7	.	TGTGCCAGCAATTCGGTAGCGGGAGGGCGCGAGCAGTACTTC	CASNSVAGGREQYF
TRBV6-6	.	TRBJ1-5	once	TGTGCCAGCAGTTCAGGGACCCAGCCCCAGCATTTT	CASSSGTQPQHF
TRBV11-2	.	TRBJ1-1	.	TGTGCCAGCAGCCTTTTTTCCCTCGGAGGGAACACTGAAGCTTTCTTT	CASSLFSLGGNTEAFF
TRBV5-4	.	TRBJ1-5	.	TGTGCCAGCAGCTCGGGACTGTATAGCAATCAGCCCCGGCATTTT	CASSSGLYSNQPRHF
TRBV5-1	TRBD2	TRBJ2-1	.	TGCGCCAGCAGCTTGGGAGGAGCGGGAGGGGGCAATGAGCAGTTCTTC	CASSLGGAGGGNEQFF
TRBV5-1	.	TRBJ2-2	few	TGCGCCAGCAGCAACCTGCGGGACCTCAGTTTCGGGGAGCTGTTTTTT	CASSNLRDLSFGELFF
TRBV28	.	TRBJ2-2	.	TGTGCCAGCAGTTCTCTCGGGGAGCTGTTTTTT	CASSSLGELFF
TRBV28	.	TRBJ1-2	.	TGTGCCAGCAGCCCTTACCAGGGGTCCTATGGCTACACCTTC	CASSPYQGSYGYTF
TRBV7-9	.	TRBJ1-1	once	TGTGCCAGCAGCCAGCCCCACATGGGAGCTGAAGCTTTCTTT	CASSQPHMGAEAFF
TRBV27	.	TRBJ1-2	.	TGTGCCAGCAGTTTTCGGGGGGCGTCTGGCTACACCTTC	CASSFRGASGYTF
TRBV11-2	.	TRBJ2-6	.	TGTGCCAGCAGCTTCGGCGGGACGCACGGCTCTGGGGCCAACGTCCTGACTTTC	CASSFGGTHGSGANVLTF
TRBV4-3	TRBD2	TRBJ2-3	.	TGCGCCAGCAGCCAAGATCCCCCGGGAGGGCAGGCGGATACGCAGTATTTT	CASSQDPPGGQADTQYF
TRBV9	TRBD2	TRBJ2-4	.	TGTGCCAGCAGCGTAGAGGGTAGCGGGGGACTAAAAAACATTCAGTACTTC	CASSVEGSGGLKNIQYF
TRBV7-2	.	TRBJ1-1	.	TGTGCCAGCAGCTTAACAGGAGGCACTGAAGCTTTCTTT	CASSLTGGTEAFF
TRBV10-3	TRBD1	TRBJ2-7	.	TGTGCCATCACTCCGGGACAGTCAGAAAGGGAGCAGTACTTC	CAITPGQSEREQYF
TRBV5-1	TRBD2	TRBJ2-1	.	TGCGCCAGCAGCTTGGCCGGGACTAGCGGCTACAATGAGCAGTTCTTC	CASSLAGTSGYNEQFF
TRBV28	.	TRBJ1-5	.	TGTGCCAGCAAAAGCTGGGCCGGGGGGTCACCCCAGCATTTT	CASKSWAGGSPQHF
TRBV7-8	.	TRBJ2-2	.	TGTGCCAGCAGCTTTGGGGGAAACACCGGGGAGCTGTTTTTT	CASSFGGNTGELFF
TRBV27	TRBD2	TRBJ2-3	.	TGTGCCAGCAGGTTGCTAGCGGGATCTGATACGCAGTATTTT	CASRLLAGSDTQYF
TRBV5-1	.	TRBJ1-2	.	TGCGCCAGCAGGGAGCGGCAGCTTCTTGGCTACACCTTC	CASRERQLLGYTF
TRBV28	.	TRBJ2-1	.	TGTGCCAGCACAGTATCGGGGCGGTACAATGAGCAGTTCTTC	CASTVSGRYNEQFF
TRBV6-5	.	TRBJ1-2	.	TGTGCCAGCGGGCGGGCTGGACGGAACTATGGCTACACCTTC	CASGRAGRNYGYTF
TRBV27	TRBD1	TRBJ2-4	.	TGTGCCAGCAGTCCTCAGTTCAGGGGGATAGCCAAAAACATTCAGTACTTC	CASSPQFRGIAKNIQYF
TRBV7-2	.	TRBJ1-3	.	TGTGCCAGCAGCTACTCAGGGGCGAAAGGAAACACCATATATTTT	CASSYSGAKGNTIYF
TRBV5-5	TRBD1	TRBJ2-7	.	TGTGCCAGCAGCCCGAAGGCGTGGACAGGGCCACCTTCCTACGAGCAGTACTTC	CASSPKAWTGPPSYEQYF
TRBV7-2	.	TRBJ2-3	.	TGTGCCAGCAGCTTAGGACTCCCCGGGGGTGTGGATACGCAGTATTTT	CASSLGLPGGVDTQYF
TRBV28	TRBD2	TRBJ2-3	.	TGTGCCAGCAGACCTAGCGGGAGGTATGGAGATACGCAGTATTTT	CASRPSGRYGDTQYF
TRBV11-1	.	TRBJ2-2	.	TGTGCCAGCAGCAAAAATGGGGCCGGGGAGCTGTTTTTT	CASSKNGAGELFF
TRBV2	.	TRBJ2-5	.	TGTGCCAGCAGGACCGGGGGGCCCCAAGAGACCCAGTACTTC	CASRTGGPQETQYF
TRBV7-9	TRBD1	TRBJ2-5	.	TGTGCCAGCAGCTCGGGACAGGCAAAACAAGAGACCCAGTACTTC	CASSSGQAKQETQYF
TRBV6-5	.	TRBJ1-5	.	TGTGCCAGCAGTTATTTTACCCCTGGGCAGCCCCAGCATTTT	CASSYFTPGQPQHF
TRBV28	TRBD1	TRBJ2-4	.	TGTGCCAGCAGCCTTACTCTCCCGGGACAGTCGGCCAAAAACATTCAGTACTTC	CASSLTLPGQSAKNIQYF
TRBV4-2	TRBD2	TRBJ2-3	.	TGTGCCAGCAGCCAGTTAGCGGGAGTGGATACGCAGTATTTT	CASSQLAGVDTQYF
TRBV6-5	TRBD1	TRBJ2-3	.	TGTGCCAGCAGTTACCAAGGGGGCATGGGGACAGATACGCAGTATTTT	CASSYQGGMGTDTQYF
TRBV6-5	.	TRBJ2-7	.	TGTGCCAGCAGCTCCTACGACGGGACCTACGAGCAGTACTTC	CASSSYDGTYEQYF
TRBV10-1	TRBD2	TRBJ2-3	.	TGCGCCAGCAGTGAGTCAGCGACTAGCGGGAGGGCAAAAGCGAGCACAGATACGCAGTATTTT	CASSESATSGRAKASTDTQYF
TRBV18	TRBD2	TRBJ2-7	.	TGTGCCAGCTCACCAAAAGCGGGAGTAACATCCTACGAGCAGTACTTC	CASSPKAGVTSYEQYF
TRBV10-3	TRBD2	TRBJ2-1	.	TGTGCCATCAGGGACCCAAACCTCGGACTAGCGGGAGGCTACAATGAGCAGTTCTTC	CAIRDPNLGLAGGYNEQFF
TRBV6-5	.	TRBJ1-2	.	TGTGCCAGCAGTTACTCGTCCTACAACTATGGCTACACCTTC	CASSYSSYNYGYTF
TRBV6-1	.	TRBJ2-3	.	TGTGCCAGCAGTTTGGAGCCGTCGGGCGATACGCAGTATTTT	CASSLEPSGDTQYF
TRBV28	TRBD2	TRBJ2-3	.	TGTGCCACCCTGTCCGCGGGAGAGGATACGCAGTATTTT	CATLSAGEDTQYF